This TCR beta chain originates from a study of T-cell reconstitution after alpha-beta-depleted transplantation in children. As it was prepared, the TCRbeta library received unique molecular identifiers. One entry per CDR3 protein results from TCRdb running MiXCR on the PCR reads. The data hold approximately 350,000 distinct CDR3 sequences, with about 14% observed a single time. The receptor was derived from a human donor who donated a stem cell graft to a child with Fanconi anemia. This sample comprised PBMCs, obtained from the stem cell graft.

The CDR3 is CASSQLRHNEAFF. CDR3 coding DNA: TGTGCCAGCAGCCAATTACGACATAACGAAGCTTTCTTT. The chain employs TRBV5-5 and TRBJ1-1; no reliable D call. Germline V CDR1 and CDR2: SGHKS, YYEKEE (reference sequence). The germline V and J ends were trimmed by 4 bases and 8 bases, with 15 bases remaining between them. The CDR3 is 13 amino acids.